These 29 T cell receptor beta chains came from one sample sequenced in a study of T cell responses to AZD1222 COVID-19 vaccine. Method: immunoSEQ multiplex PCR; TCRdb's copy keeps in-frame clones and lacks some. The sample lists approximately 150,000 clones, under 95% seen once, with approximately 4.6% in the top ten. The source was peripheral blood, collected 28 days after the second AZD1222 dose. The receptors shown here come from an adult who received the AZD1222 COVID-19 vaccine.

The CDR3 reads CASSVEADRARGNTIYF. In DNA form, the CDR3 reads TGTGCCAGCAGCGTAGAAGCGGACAGGGCGCGTGGAAACACCATATATTTT. The chain has TRBV9 and TRBJ1-3; 8 bases match TRBD1. Germline-derived CDR1 and CDR2 are SGDLS and YYNGEE. This CDR3 is built from 17 residues. With 0 bases clipped from V and 3 bases from J, the junction kept 8 bases outside the gene matches. Complete variable domain (other parts from reference TRBV9 and TRBJ1-3): DSGVTQTPKHLITATGQRVTLRCSPRSGDLSVYWYQQSLDQGLQFLIQYYNGEERAKGNILERFSAQQFPDLHSELNLSSLELGDSALYFCASSVEADRARGNTIYFGEGSWLTVV.

This clone was seen only once. V gene TRBV21-1 combines with J gene TRBJ1-3; TRBD1, as called in the table, went unchecked against the DNA. TRBV21-1 is termed a pseudogene. The CDR3 runs to 19 residues. CDR3 amino acids: CASSEQVSGALRSGNTIYF. Written as DNA, the CDR3 is TGTGCCAGCAGCGAACAAGTGTCTGGGGCGCTCCGGTCTGGAAACACCATATATTTT.

This clone has just one count. CDR3 in amino acids: CASSYGTPREQFF. The CDR3 DNA sequence: TGTGCCAGCAGCTACGGGACGCCGCGGGAGCAGTTCTTC. This chain joins TRBV7-2 and TRBJ2-1; D may correspond to TRBD1 or TRBD2 (5 bases each). This CDR3 region has 13 residues. Trimming removed 4 bases at V and 10 bases at J, with 14 bases between. Germline V gene data show CDR1 as SGHTA and CDR2 as FQGNSA. Using reference TRBV7-2 and TRBJ2-1 for the parts outside the CDR3, the full variable domain is GAGVSQSPSNKVTEKGKDVELRCDPISGHTALYWYRQSLGQGLEFLIYFQGNSAPDKSGLPSDRFSAERTGGSVSTLTIQRTQQEDSAVYLCASSYGTPREQFFGPGTRLTVL.

The chain has TRBV18 and TRBJ2-7; 9 positions match TRBD1. V was pared by 3 bases and J by 2 bases, with 8 bases of the junction left unmatched. Germline V gene sequence: CDR1 KGHSH, CDR2 LQKENI. This CDR3 has 16 residues. This chain's CDR3 is CASSPLGTGNTYEQYF. In nucleotides, the CDR3 is TGTGCCAGCTCACCTTTGGGGACAGGGAACACCTACGAGCAGTACTTC.

The gene calls are TRBV10-3 and TRBJ1-2; no clear D gene. The V gene lost 7 bases and the J gene lost 0 bases, with 12 bases spanning the gap. This CDR3 comprises 14 residues. Germline V lookup: CDR1 ENHRY, CDR2 SYGVKD. The CDR3 coding sequence is TGTGCCATCACGCAGGACCCAGCTAACTATGGCTACACCTTC. Protein product: CAITQDPANYGYTF.

J is TRBJ2-2 and V is TRBV3-1 (or the pseudogene TRBV3-2), with 13 bases identical to TRBD2. Germline CDR1 and CDR2: LGHDT and YNNKEL (reference sequence). The CDR3 has 16 residues. V dropped 4 bases and J dropped 6; count of bases not matched to a gene: 5. CDR3 protein: CASSPGTSGISGELFF. CDR3 DNA sequence: TGTGCCAGCAGCCCGGGGACTAGCGGGATCTCCGGGGAGCTGTTTTTT.

The rearrangement links TRBV19 to TRBJ1-2, with 10 nucleotides matching TRBD1. This CDR3 comprises 16 residues. CDR1 and CDR2 (germline): LNHDA, SQIVND (reference sequence). With V trimmed by 5 bases and J by 2 bases, 8 bases remained unmatched. CDR3 amino acids: CASSPPDRGYNYGYTF. CDR3 sequence (DNA): TGTGCCAGTAGTCCCCCGGACAGGGGGTACAACTATGGCTACACCTTC.

V usage is TRBV4-2 and J usage is TRBJ1-4, with TRBD1 identical over 8 bases. Germline V gene data show CDR1 as LGHNA and CDR2 as YNFKEQ. J was trimmed by 7 bases and V by 0 bases; bases with no gene match: 7. The CDR3 extends over 16 amino acids. The CDR3 DNA reads as TGTGCCAGCAGCCAAGATCCAGGGGGCGAGAGTGAAAAACTGTTTTTT. Translating gives CASSQDPGGESEKLFF.

The chain carries TRBV9 and TRBJ1-1, with 9 bases matching TRBD1. Germline CDR1 and CDR2: SGDLS and YYNGEE. The CDR3 contains 15 residues. V dropped 3 bases and J dropped 0; count of bases not matched to a gene: 3. Written as DNA, the CDR3 is TGTGCCAGCAGCGGACAGGGGGGGATGAACACTGAAGCTTTCTTT. Translation: CASSGQGGMNTEAFF.

The rearrangement links TRBV6-2 or TRBV6-3 to TRBJ2-7; possibly TRBD2 for D (5 bases). V was clipped by 2 bases and J by 2 bases, with 13 bases between them. This CDR3 contains 15 residues. Germline V CDR1 and CDR2: MNHEY, SVGEGT. In DNA, the CDR3 is TGTGCCAGCAGTTACACCCCTAGCCGCCCCTACGAGCAGTACTTC. The encoded protein is CASSYTPSRPYEQYF.

The rearrangement uses TRBV5-1 and TRBJ2-1; TRBD1 or TRBD2 may be the D gene (6 bases each). Trimming removed 7 bases at V and 3 bases at J, with 14 bases between. The CDR3 loop spans 14 amino acids. Germline V CDR1 and CDR2: SGHRS, YFSETQ. The CDR3 spells CASGQRAGYNEQFF. For the CDR3, the DNA is TGCGCCAGCGGACAGCGGGCTGGCTACAATGAGCAGTTCTTC.

The gene calls are TRBV12-3 or TRBV12-4 and TRBJ1-5, with a weak D call TRBD1 (5 bases). This CDR3 is built from 13 residues. Trimming pared 5 bases from V and 7 bases from J, leaving 12 bases between. The CDR3 loop reads CASSLGGDQPQHF. DNA for the CDR3: TGTGCCAGCAGTCTCGGGGGTGACCAGCCCCAGCATTTT.

V usage is TRBV3-1 (or the pseudogene TRBV3-2) and J usage is TRBJ1-2, with D maybe TRBD1 (5 bases). Germline V gene sequence: CDR1 LGHDT, CDR2 YNNKEL (reference sequence). The V end was cut by 0 bases, the J end by 1 base, with 9 bases between. The CDR3 sequence is 15 residues long. The DNA of the CDR3 is TGTGCCAGCAGCCAAGATGGGGCAAATAACTATGGCTACACCTTC. As protein: CASSQDGANNYGYTF.

V gene TRBV7-9 combines with J gene TRBJ1-1; D is unresolved. The CDR3 spans 12 residues. V was shortened by 5 bases and J by 2 bases, with 6 bases between the two germline ends. Germline V gene data show CDR1 as SEHNR and CDR2 as FQNEAQ (reference sequence). The CDR3 spells CASSHSNTEAFF. CDR3 in DNA: TGTGCCAGCAGCCATTCCAACACTGAAGCTTTCTTT.

The CDR3 DNA is TGTGCCAGTACCCTTAGCGGGAATGAGCAGTTCTTC. This sequence encodes CASTLSGNEQFF. V is TRBV19 and J is TRBJ2-1; TRBD2 aligns across 7 bases. This CDR3 has 12 residues. Germline V gene sequence: CDR1 LNHDA, CDR2 SQIVND (reference sequence). Trimming took 7 bases from V and 7 from J; bases not matched to a gene: 4.

The chain combines TRBV14 with TRBJ2-3, with no clear D. CDR1 is SGHDN, CDR2 FVKESK, per germline. The CDR3 contains 14 residues. With 1 base removed from V and 4 bases from J, the gap between germline ends came to 9 bases. CDR3 DNA sequence: TGTGCCAGCAGCCAAGTAAAACGAGCAGATACGCAGTATTTT. Amino acids: CASSQVKRADTQYF. The variable domain in full, with the rest retrieved from reference TRBV14 and TRBJ2-3, is EAGVTQFPSHSVIEKGQTVTLRCDPISGHDNLYWYRRVMGKEIKFLLHFVKESKQDESGMPNNRFLAERTGGTYSTLKVQPAELEDSGVYFCASSQVKRADTQYFGPGTRLTVL.

CDR3 protein: CASSLGSLGDEQFF. The CDR3 nucleotides are TGCGCCAGCAGCTTGGGTAGTTTGGGGGATGAGCAGTTCTTC. The chain employs TRBV5-1 and TRBJ2-1, with D tentatively TRBD1 or TRBD2 (5 bases each). The CDR3 covers 14 residues. Between the trimmed V and J ends, which lost 0 bases and 8 bases, there was a span of 12 bases. The germline CDR1 and CDR2 sequences are SGHRS and YFSETQ.

This chain joins TRBV19 and TRBJ1-4, with D unresolved. There are 15 residues in the CDR3. Trimming left V 6 bases short and J 0 bases short, with 11 bases between. The germline CDR1 and CDR2 sequences are LNHDA and SQIVND (reference sequence). In DNA, the CDR3 is TGTGCCAGTAGAACCTCCCCTTCAACTAATGAAAAACTGTTTTTT. Translating it yields CASRTSPSTNEKLFF.

The gene calls are TRBV7-9 and TRBJ2-7, with 8 bases aligning to TRBD1. The CDR3 consists of 16 residues. Germline V gives CDR1 SEHNR, CDR2 FQNEAQ (reference sequence). The J segment lost 7 bases and the V segment lost 5 bases, leaving 16 bases of the junction unmatched. The CDR3 spells CASSPRGRQGSGEQYF. The CDR3 nucleotides read TGTGCCAGCAGCCCTAGAGGTAGACAGGGGTCTGGGGAGCAGTACTTC.

This chain connects TRBV30 to TRBJ1-2, with D maybe TRBD1 (5 bases). Germline CDR1 is GTSNPN and CDR2 is SVGIG (reference sequence). With 2 bases removed from V and 14 bases from J, the gap between germline ends came to 15 bases. The CDR3 covers 11 residues. The CDR3 is CAWSFGGEGTF. CDR3 bases: TGTGCCTGGAGTTTCGGGGGGGAAGGGACCTTC.

The chain links TRBV3-1 (or the pseudogene TRBV3-2) to TRBJ2-5, with TRBD2 matching over 7 bases. Germline loops: CDR1 LGHDT, CDR2 YNNKEL (reference sequence). The CDR3 runs 15 residues. Trimming cost V 0 bases and J 5 bases; bases outside gene matches: 6. As DNA, the CDR3 is TGTGCCAGCAGCCAAGAAGCGGGAAGGGTGGAGACCCAGTACTTC. It yields the protein CASSQEAGRVETQYF.

This clone was found once. V and J are TRBV19 and TRBJ2-3, with a possible D match to TRBD1 (6 bases). Germline V gene sequence: CDR1 LNHDA, CDR2 SQIVND (reference sequence). The germline V and J ends were trimmed by 10 bases and 3 bases, with 14 bases remaining between them. The CDR3 has 13 residues. The CDR3 DNA sequence: TGTGCCAAAGTGGGGGCCGGGACAGATACGCAGTATTTT. Translated, it gives CAKVGAGTDTQYF.

In its sample, this clone was seen once. Other DNA sequences in the same sample also yield this CDR3. V usage is TRBV24-1 and J usage is TRBJ1-1; D gene unclear. The CDR3 runs to 14 residues. CDR1 is KGHDR and CDR2 is SFDVKD in the germline V gene. The germline V and J ends were trimmed by 3 bases and 1 base, with 8 bases remaining between them. CDR3 amino acids: CATSDASTNTEAFF. Here the CDR3 DNA reads TGTGCCACCAGTGATGCTAGCACGAACACTGAAGCTTTCTTT.

This chain uses TRBV7-8 with TRBJ2-7; TRBD2 agrees at 8 bases. The V gene's germline CDR1 is SGHVS and CDR2 FQNEAQ. The CDR3 has 13 amino acids. Trimming cost V 5 bases and J 6 bases; bases outside gene matches: 6. CDR3 loop: CASSTTSGLEQYF. For the CDR3, the DNA is TGTGCCAGCAGCACTACTAGCGGCCTCGAGCAGTACTTC. Supplemented by reference TRBV7-8 and TRBJ2-7, the full variable domain reads GAGVSQSPRYKVAKRGQDVALRCDPISGHVSLFWYQQALGQGPEFLTYFQNEAQLDKSGLPSDRFFAERPEGSVSTLKIQRTQQEDSAVYLCASSTTSGLEQYFGPGTRLTVT.

J is TRBJ1-6 and V is TRBV12-2; TRBD1 is the table's D call, not checked against the DNA. TRBV12-2 is designated a pseudogene. The CDR3 is 15 residues long. CDR3 nucleotides: TGTGCAAGTCGCCTCGCGGGACAGGGTCGCTCACCCCTCCACTTT. Translation: CASRLAGQGRSPLHF.

V and J are TRBV28 and TRBJ1-5; 9 nucleotides align to TRBD1. The trim removed 4 bases at V and 7 bases at J, leaving 8 bases unmatched. CDR3 length: 15 amino acids. Germline CDR1 MDHEN, CDR2 SYDVKM. The CDR3 here is CASSSATGGGQPQHF. The CDR3 DNA reads as TGTGCCAGCAGTTCGGCCACAGGGGGCGGACAGCCCCAGCATTTT.

This sequence joins TRBV10-3 and TRBJ1-2; D is perhaps TRBD1 (5 bases). Trimming pared 2 bases from V and 0 bases from J, leaving 10 bases between. Germline values: CDR1 ENHRY, CDR2 SYGVKD. This CDR3 contains 15 residues. CDR3 coding DNA: TGTGCCATCAGTGAGCCCGGGGCTACTAACTATGGCTACACCTTC. Translating gives CAISEPGATNYGYTF.

The chain joins TRBV5-1 to TRBJ2-1; 14 bases map to TRBD2. CDR3 length: 16 amino acids. V dropped 4 bases and J dropped 8; count of bases not matched to a gene: 8. The germline gives CDR1 SGHRS, CDR2 YFSETQ. This CDR3 is CASSIPGLAGVHEQFF. DNA of the CDR3: TGCGCCAGCAGCATCCCGGGACTAGCGGGAGTGCATGAGCAGTTCTTC.

This sequence joins TRBV12-5 and TRBJ1-1, with D hard to call. Germline V CDR1 and CDR2: LGHNT, FRNRAP. This CDR3 is 12 amino acids long. Trimming took 3 bases from V and 4 from J, leaving 6 bases between them. CDR3: CASGFQSTEAFF. CDR3 coding DNA: TGTGCTAGTGGTTTCCAGAGCACTGAAGCTTTCTTT. The full variable domain, in which reference TRBV12-5 and TRBJ1-1 provide the parts outside the CDR3, is DARVTQTPRHKVTEMGQEVTMRCQPILGHNTVFWYRQTMMQGLELLAYFRNRAPLDDSGMPKDRFSAEMPDATLATLKIQPSEPRDSAVYFCASGFQSTEAFFGQGTRLTVV.